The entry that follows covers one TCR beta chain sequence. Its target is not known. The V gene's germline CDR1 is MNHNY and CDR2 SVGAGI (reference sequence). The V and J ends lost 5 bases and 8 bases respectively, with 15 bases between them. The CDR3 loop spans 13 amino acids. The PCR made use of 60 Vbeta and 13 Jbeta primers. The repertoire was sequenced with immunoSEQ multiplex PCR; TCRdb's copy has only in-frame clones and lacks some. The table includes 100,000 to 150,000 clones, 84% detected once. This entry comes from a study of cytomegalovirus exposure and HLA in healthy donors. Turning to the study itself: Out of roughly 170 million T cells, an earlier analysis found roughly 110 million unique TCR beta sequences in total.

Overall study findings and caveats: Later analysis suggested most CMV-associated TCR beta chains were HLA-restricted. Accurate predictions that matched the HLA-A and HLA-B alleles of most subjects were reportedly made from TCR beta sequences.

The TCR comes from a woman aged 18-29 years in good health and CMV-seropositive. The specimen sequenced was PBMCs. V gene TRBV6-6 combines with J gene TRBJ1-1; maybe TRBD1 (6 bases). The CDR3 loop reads CASSTDPGTEAFF. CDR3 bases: TGTGCCAGCAGTACCGACCCCGGGACAGAAGCTTTCTTT.